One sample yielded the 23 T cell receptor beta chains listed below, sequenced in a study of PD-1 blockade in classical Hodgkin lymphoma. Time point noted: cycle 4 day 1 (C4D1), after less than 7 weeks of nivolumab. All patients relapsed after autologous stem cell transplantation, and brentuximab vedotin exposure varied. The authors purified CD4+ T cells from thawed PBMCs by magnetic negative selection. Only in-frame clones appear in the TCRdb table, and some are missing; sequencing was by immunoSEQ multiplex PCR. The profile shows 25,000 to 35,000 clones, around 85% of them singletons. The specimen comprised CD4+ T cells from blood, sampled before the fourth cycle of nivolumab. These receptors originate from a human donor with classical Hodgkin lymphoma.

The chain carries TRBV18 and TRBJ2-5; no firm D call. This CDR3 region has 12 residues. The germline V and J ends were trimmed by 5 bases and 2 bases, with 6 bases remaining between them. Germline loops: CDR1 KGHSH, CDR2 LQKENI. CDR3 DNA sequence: TGTGCCAGCTCAGGACGGCAAGAGACCCAGTACTTC. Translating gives CASSGRQETQYF.

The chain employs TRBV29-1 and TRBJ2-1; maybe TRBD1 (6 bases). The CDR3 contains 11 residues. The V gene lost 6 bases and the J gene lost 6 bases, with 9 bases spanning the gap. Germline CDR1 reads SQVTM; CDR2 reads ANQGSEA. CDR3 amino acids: CSVDRPNEQFF. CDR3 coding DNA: TGCAGCGTCGACAGGCCCAATGAGCAGTTCTTC.

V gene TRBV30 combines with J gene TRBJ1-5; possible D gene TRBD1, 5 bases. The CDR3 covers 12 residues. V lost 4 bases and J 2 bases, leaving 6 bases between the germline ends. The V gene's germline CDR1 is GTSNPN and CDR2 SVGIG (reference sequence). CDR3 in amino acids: CAWTRGNQPQHF. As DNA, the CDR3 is TGTGCCTGGACCAGGGGCAATCAGCCCCAGCATTTT.

CDR3 sequence reads: CASSLTGTNTGELFF. CDR3 sequence (DNA): TGTGCCAGCAGCTTGACAGGGACGAACACCGGGGAGCTGTTTTTT. The chain combines TRBV5-4 with TRBJ2-2, with D tentatively TRBD1 (6 bases). The germline gives CDR1 SGHNT, CDR2 YYREEE (reference sequence). V lost 1 base, J lost 0 bases, and 7 bases lay in between. The CDR3 is made up of 15 amino acids. Drawing the rest from reference TRBV5-4 and TRBJ2-2, the complete variable domain is ETGVTQSPTHLIKTRGQQVTLRCSSQSGHNTVSWYQQALGQGPQFIFQYYREEENGRGNFPPRFSGLQFPNYSSELNVNALELDDSALYLCASSLTGTNTGELFFGEGSRLTVL.

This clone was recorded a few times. CDR3 sequence (DNA): TGTGCCAGCAGCGAGACAGAGGTGGCCTACGAGCAGTACTTC. Translated: CASSETEVAYEQYF. The chain uses TRBV7-6 and TRBJ2-7; D perhaps matches TRBD1 (5 bases). The CDR3 sequence is 14 residues long. CDR1 and CDR2 from the germline V gene are SGHVS and FNYEAQ. Trimming removed 5 bases at V and 2 bases at J, with 13 bases between.

The CDR3 DNA reads as TGTGCCAGCAGTGAGTCGCAGGGGCGGAACACTGAAGCTTTCTTT. This sequence encodes CASSESQGRNTEAFF. V and J are TRBV25-1 and TRBJ1-1, with D maybe TRBD1 (6 bases). V was trimmed by 3 bases and J by 1 base, leaving 12 bases between them. This CDR3 is built from 15 residues. Germline V gives CDR1 MGHDK, CDR2 SYGVNS.

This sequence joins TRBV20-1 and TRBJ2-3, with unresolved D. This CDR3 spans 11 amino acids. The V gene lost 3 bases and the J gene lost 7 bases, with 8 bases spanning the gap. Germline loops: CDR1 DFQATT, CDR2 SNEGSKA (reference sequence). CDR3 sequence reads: CSASGTNTQYF. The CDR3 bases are TGCAGTGCTAGTGGAACCAATACGCAGTATTTT.

In DNA form, the CDR3 reads TGTGCCAGCTCACCAGACAAATACATGAACACTGAAGCTTTCTTT. Residues: CASSPDKYMNTEAFF. This chain uses TRBV18 with TRBJ1-1; D gene ambiguous. V was trimmed by 2 bases and J by 0 bases, leaving 10 bases between them. Germline assignment: CDR1 KGHSH and CDR2 LQKENI. The CDR3 has 15 residues.

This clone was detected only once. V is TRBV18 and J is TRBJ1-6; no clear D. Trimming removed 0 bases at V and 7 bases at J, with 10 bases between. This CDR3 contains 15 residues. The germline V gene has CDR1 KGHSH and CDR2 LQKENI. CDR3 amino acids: CASSPPGRANSPLHF. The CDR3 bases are TGTGCCAGCTCACCACCCGGCCGGGCGAATTCACCCCTCCACTTT.

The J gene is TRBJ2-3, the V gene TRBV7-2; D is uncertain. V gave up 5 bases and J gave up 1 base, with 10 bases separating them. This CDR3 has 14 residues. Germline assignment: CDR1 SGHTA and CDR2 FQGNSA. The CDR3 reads CASSRWAGTDTQYF. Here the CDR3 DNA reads TGTGCCAGCAGCCGATGGGCGGGCACAGATACGCAGTATTTT.

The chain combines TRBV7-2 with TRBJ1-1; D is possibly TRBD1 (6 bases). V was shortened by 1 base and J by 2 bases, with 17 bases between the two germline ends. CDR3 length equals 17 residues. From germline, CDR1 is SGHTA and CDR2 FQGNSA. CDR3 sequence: CASSLVPPTGSNTEAFF. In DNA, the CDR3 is TGTGCCAGCAGCTTAGTGCCTCCTACAGGGAGTAACACTGAAGCTTTCTTT.

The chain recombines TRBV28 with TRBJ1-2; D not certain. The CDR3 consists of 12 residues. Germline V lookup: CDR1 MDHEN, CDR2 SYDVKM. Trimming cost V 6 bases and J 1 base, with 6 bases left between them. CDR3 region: CASSSINYGYTF. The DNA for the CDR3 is TGTGCCAGCAGCTCAATTAACTATGGCTACACCTTC.

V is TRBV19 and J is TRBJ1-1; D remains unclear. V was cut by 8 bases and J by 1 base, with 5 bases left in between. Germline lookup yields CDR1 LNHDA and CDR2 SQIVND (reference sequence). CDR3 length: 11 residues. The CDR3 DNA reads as TGTGCCAGTGGCGGGAACACTGAAGCTTTCTTT. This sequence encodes CASGGNTEAFF.

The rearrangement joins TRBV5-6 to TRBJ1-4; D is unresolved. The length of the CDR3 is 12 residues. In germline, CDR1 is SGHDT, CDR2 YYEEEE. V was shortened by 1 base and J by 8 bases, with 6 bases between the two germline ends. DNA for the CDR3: TGTGCCAGCAGCTTGCGGCGGGAAAAACTGTTTTTT. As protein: CASSLRREKLFF.

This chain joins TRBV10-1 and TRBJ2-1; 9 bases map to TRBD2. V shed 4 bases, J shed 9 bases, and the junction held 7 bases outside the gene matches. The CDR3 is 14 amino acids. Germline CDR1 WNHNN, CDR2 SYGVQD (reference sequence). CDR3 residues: CASSVGLAIGEQFF. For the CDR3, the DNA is TGCGCCAGCAGTGTCGGACTAGCGATCGGTGAGCAGTTCTTC.

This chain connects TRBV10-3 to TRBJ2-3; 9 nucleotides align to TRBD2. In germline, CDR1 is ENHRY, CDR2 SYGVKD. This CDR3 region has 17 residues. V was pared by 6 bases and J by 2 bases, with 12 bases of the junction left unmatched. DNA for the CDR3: TGTGCCATCAGGGCCGGGAGCGGGAGGCTTGACACAGATACGCAGTATTTT. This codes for CAIRAGSGRLDTDTQYF.

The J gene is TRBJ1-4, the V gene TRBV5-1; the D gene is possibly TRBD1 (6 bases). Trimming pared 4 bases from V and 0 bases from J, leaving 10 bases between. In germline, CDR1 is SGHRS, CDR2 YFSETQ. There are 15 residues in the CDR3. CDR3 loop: CASSAGTSTNEKLFF. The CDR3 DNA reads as TGCGCCAGCAGCGCCGGGACATCAACTAATGAAAAACTGTTTTTT.

CDR3 region: CASTDLAGGRGEQFF. The CDR3 DNA sequence: TGTGCCAGCACCGATTTAGCGGGAGGGCGAGGTGAGCAGTTCTTC. The J gene is TRBJ2-1, the V gene TRBV6-5, with 11 positions matching TRBD2. The CDR3 has 15 amino acids. CDR1 MNHEY and CDR2 SVGAGI come from the germline V gene. With V trimmed by 7 bases and J by 9 bases, 11 bases remained unmatched.

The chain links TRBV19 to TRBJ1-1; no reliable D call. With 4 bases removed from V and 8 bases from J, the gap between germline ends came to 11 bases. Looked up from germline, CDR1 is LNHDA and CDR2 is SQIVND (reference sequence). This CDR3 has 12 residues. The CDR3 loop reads CASSTLTREAFF. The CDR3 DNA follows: TGTGCCAGTAGTACCTTGACCCGCGAAGCTTTCTTT.

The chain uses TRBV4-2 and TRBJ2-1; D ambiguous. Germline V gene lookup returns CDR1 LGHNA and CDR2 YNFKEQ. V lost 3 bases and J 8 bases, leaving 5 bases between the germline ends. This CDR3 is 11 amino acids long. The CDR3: CASSHSDEQFF. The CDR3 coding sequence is TGTGCCAGCAGCCACTCCGATGAGCAGTTCTTC.

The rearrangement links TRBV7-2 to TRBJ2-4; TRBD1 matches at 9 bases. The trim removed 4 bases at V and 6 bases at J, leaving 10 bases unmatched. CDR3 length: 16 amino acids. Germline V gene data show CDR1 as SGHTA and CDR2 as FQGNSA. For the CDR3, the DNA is TGTGCCAGCAGCTCAAAGGGGGACAGGGATGGAAACATTCAGTACTTC. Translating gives CASSSKGDRDGNIQYF.

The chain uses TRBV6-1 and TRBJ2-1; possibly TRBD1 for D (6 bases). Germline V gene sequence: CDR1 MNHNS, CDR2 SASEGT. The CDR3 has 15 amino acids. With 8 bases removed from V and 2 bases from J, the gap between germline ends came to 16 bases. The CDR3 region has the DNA TGTGCCAGCGCCGGCCCAGGGGCGGCCTACAATGAGCAGTTCTTC. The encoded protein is CASAGPGAAYNEQFF.

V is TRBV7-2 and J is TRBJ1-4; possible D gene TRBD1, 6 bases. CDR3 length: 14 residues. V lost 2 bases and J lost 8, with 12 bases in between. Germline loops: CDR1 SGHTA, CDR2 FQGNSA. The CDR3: CASSLLGGHEKLFF. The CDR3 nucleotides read TGTGCCAGCAGCTTACTAGGGGGGCACGAAAAACTGTTTTTT.